This T cell receptor beta chain appears in the sequencing data of a study of blood T cell repertoires in COVID-19 (TCRdb year 2020). Concerning the study at large: Samples from collaborators originated in the United States, Italy and Spain and spanned both the acute and convalescent phases of COVID-19. Subjects who had been exposed to COVID-19, were actively infected with it, or had recovered from it provided the deeply sampled blood TCRbeta repertoires that made up the dataset. The sample metadata nearly always contained a de-identified subject ID, COVID-19 status, age in years and sex. The repertoires were released in a freely available public database intended as a resource for research on the immune response to SARS-CoV-2. The samples were drawn from two sources: the first 160 participants of the ongoing ImmuneRACE study, and 1,254 subjects contributed by 6 global collaborators. The prospective study material was composed of cDNA or gDNA derived from T cells, B-cell-depleted T cells, or PBMCs. Where available, HLA class I and class II types were obtained from metadata supplied by the sample provider rather than from assay-based typing.

Samples from volunteer blood donors who had recovered from COVID-19 were contributed by a second Seattle source. Each collaborating institution followed its own protocols to collect whole blood in K2EDTA tubes. For TCRbeta analysis, collaborators shipped samples as frozen whole blood, isolated PBMCs, or DNA extracted from either of those sample types. TCRbeta CDR3 regions were amplified from genomic DNA using the immunoSEQ Assay, a bias-controlled multiplex PCR. In the source study's methods: Within the assay, amplification of reference gene primers was used to estimate how many nucleated cells each sample contained. To quantify the absolute abundance of each unique TCRbeta CDR3 rearrangement, sequence reads were collapsed and filtered. For each sample, productive Simpson clonality was calculated by taking the square root of Simpson's diversity index across productive rearrangements. Not all clones reach the TCRdb copy of this immuneACCESS table, which keeps in-frame sequences only. Checked studies attribute under half of the gap to unresolved V genes and leave the rest unexplained. The D gene and trimming were derived from the DNA, and the V and J assignments and clone size from that table. The sample table holds 200,000 or so clones, of which more than 75% were seen once. The ten largest clones add up to roughly 2.8% of the sample.

This clone showed up just once. Its antigen is not yet known. Base qualities are not recorded, but no much larger clone differs from it by a single base. The full study reports these points: The quantity of clinical and demographic metadata differed by source and by participant and was supplied without curation.

The sample consisted of peripheral blood. The sequence was collected from a man aged 50-59 years who had recovered from COVID-19.

CDR3 sequence: CASSRDRGREQYF. In nucleotide form, the sequence is TGCGCCAGCAGCCGGGACAGGGGGCGCGAGCAGTACTTC. The chain joins TRBV4-1 to TRBJ2-7, and 12 bases in between align with TRBD1. Inclusive of the bounding cysteine and phenylalanine, the CDR3 is 13 residues long. Only CDR3 DNA remains: 39 bases, in frame from the first base. After removal of 4 bases from V and 6 bases from J, the junction retains 1 base not matched to a gene. Taken from the germline V gene, the CDR1 and CDR2 loops are MGHRA and YSYEKL.